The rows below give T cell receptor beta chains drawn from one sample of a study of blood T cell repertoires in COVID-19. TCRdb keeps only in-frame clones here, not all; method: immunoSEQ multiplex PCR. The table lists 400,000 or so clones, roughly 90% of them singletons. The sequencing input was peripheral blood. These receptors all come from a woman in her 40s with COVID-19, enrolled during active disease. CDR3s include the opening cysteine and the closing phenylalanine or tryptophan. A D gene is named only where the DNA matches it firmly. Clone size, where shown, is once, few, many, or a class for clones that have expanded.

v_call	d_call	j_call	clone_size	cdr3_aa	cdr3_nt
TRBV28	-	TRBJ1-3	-	CASSFRGNTIYF	TGTGCCAGCAGTTTCAGGGGAAACACCATATATTTT
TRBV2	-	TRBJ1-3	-	CASSLSGAPGNTIYF	TGTGCCAGCAGTTTGTCAGGGGCCCCTGGAAACACCATATATTTT
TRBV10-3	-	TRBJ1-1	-	CAISPDRQNTEAFF	TGTGCCATCAGTCCAGATCGACAGAACACTGAAGCTTTCTTT
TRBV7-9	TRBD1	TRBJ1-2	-	CASSSGTGNYGYTF	TGTGCCAGCAGCTCGGGGACAGGGAACTATGGCTACACCTTC
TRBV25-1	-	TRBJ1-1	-	CASSKQKPETEAFF	TGTGCCAGCAGTAAACAAAAGCCGGAGACTGAAGCTTTCTTT
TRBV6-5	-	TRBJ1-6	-	CASSYSAAGRDSPLHF	TGTGCCAGCAGTTACTCTGCGGCCGGAAGAGATTCACCCCTCCACTTT
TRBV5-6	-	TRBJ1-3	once	CASSPNYSGNTIYF	TGTGCCAGCAGCCCGAACTACTCTGGAAACACCATATATTTT
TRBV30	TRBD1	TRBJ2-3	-	CAWGTGGLDTQYF	TGTGCCTGGGGGACAGGGGGCCTAGATACGCAGTATTTT
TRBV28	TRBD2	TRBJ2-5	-	CASSTVLAGSETQYF	TGTGCCAGCAGTACGGTTCTAGCGGGATCCGAGACCCAGTACTTC
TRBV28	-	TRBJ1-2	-	CASSLTGIYYGYTF	TGTGCCAGCAGTCTGACCGGGATTTACTATGGCTACACCTTC
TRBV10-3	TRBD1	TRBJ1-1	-	CAIGQVNTEAFF	TGTGCCATCGGACAGGTGAACACTGAAGCTTTCTTT
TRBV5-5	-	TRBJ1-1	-	CASSLVVTGSSEAFF	TGTGCCAGCAGCTTGGTCGTGACAGGCTCTTCTGAAGCTTTCTTT
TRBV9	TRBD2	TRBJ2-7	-	CASSGTSGAWEQYF	TGTGCCAGCAGCGGGACTAGCGGGGCTTGGGAGCAGTACTTC
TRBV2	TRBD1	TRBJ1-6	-	CASRWTGRNSPLHF	TGTGCCAGCAGATGGACAGGCCGGAATTCACCCCTCCACTTT
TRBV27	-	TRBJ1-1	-	CASSLIPGAEAFF	TGTGCCAGCAGTTTAATCCCGGGGGCTGAAGCTTTCTTT
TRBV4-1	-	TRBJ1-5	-	CASSQGRINQPQHF	TGCGCCAGCAGCCAAGGGAGGATCAATCAGCCCCAGCATTTT
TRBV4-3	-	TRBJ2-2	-	CASSQDSGGELFF	TGCGCCAGCAGCCAAGATAGCGGCGGGGAGCTGTTTTTT
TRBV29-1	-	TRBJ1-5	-	CSVKVGTGADQPQHF	TGCAGCGTGAAAGTAGGCACCGGAGCGGATCAGCCCCAGCATTTT
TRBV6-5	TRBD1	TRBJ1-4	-	CASSRTGALEKLFF	TGTGCCAGCAGCCGGACAGGGGCGCTTGAAAAACTGTTTTTT
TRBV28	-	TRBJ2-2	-	CASSLTPGQPGELFF	TGTGCCAGCAGTTTAACTCCAGGGCAGCCCGGGGAGCTGTTTTTT
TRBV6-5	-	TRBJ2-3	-	CASGHHPTDTQYF	TGTGCCAGCGGGCACCACCCCACAGATACGCAGTATTTT
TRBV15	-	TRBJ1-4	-	CATSPGYEKLFF	TGTGCCACCAGCCCAGGGTATGAAAAACTGTTTTTT
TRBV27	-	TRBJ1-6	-	CASSLNRPSGSYNSPLHF	TGTGCCAGCAGTTTAAATCGACCCTCGGGCTCCTATAATTCACCCCTCCACTTT
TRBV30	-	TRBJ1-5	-	CAWSVLTGNQPQHF	TGTGCCTGGAGTGTACTGACAGGTAATCAGCCCCAGCATTTT
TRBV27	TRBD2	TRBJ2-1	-	CASSLGTSGRPTYNEQFF	TGTGCCAGCAGTCTTGGGACTAGCGGGAGGCCCACCTACAATGAGCAGTTCTTC
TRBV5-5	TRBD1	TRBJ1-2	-	CASSQGTGGYGYTF	TGTGCCAGCAGCCAGGGGACAGGGGGCTATGGCTACACCTTC
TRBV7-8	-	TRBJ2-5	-	CASSPGELQETQYF	TGTGCCAGCAGCCCCGGGGAGTTACAAGAGACCCAGTACTTC
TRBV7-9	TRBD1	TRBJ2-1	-	CASSFGQGATQQFF	TGTGCCAGCAGCTTCGGACAGGGGGCCACGCAGCAGTTCTTC
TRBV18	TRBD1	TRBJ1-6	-	CASSPKTATGLDSPLHF	TGTGCCAGCTCACCGAAGACCGCGACAGGGTTAGATTCACCCCTCCACTTT
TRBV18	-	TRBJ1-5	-	CASSPNLQGIGNQPQHF	TGTGCCAGCTCACCAAACTTACAGGGAATCGGCAATCAGCCCCAGCATTTT
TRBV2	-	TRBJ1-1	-	CASRGRGGAEAFF	TGTGCCAGCAGGGGACGGGGAGGCGCTGAAGCTTTCTTT
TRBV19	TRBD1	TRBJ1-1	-	CASSVGTGRAFF	TGTGCCAGTAGCGTCGGGACAGGACGAGCTTTCTTT
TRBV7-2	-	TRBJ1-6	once	CASSLSVGNSPLHF	TGTGCCAGCAGCTTAAGTGTCGGGAATTCACCCCTCCACTTT
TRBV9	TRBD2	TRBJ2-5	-	CASSGGLAGPGSKRETQYF	TGTGCCAGCAGCGGGGGACTAGCGGGGCCCGGGTCCAAAAGAGAGACCCAGTACTTC
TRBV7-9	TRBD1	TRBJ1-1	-	CASSSTGGGTEAFF	TGTGCCAGCAGCTCAACAGGGGGTGGCACTGAAGCTTTCTTT
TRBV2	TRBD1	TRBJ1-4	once	CASSGTGTEGEKLFF	TGTGCCAGCAGCGGCACCGGGACAGAAGGTGAAAAACTGTTTTTT
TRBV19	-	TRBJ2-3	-	CASSIQREGLSTDTQYF	TGTGCCAGTAGTATCCAGCGAGAGGGTCTTAGCACAGATACGCAGTATTTT
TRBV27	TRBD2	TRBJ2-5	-	CASSLGSGSYGETQYF	TGTGCCAGCAGTTTGGGTAGCGGGAGTTATGGAGAGACCCAGTACTTC
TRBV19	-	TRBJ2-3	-	CASRAPSLDTQYF	TGTGCCAGTAGGGCCCCTTCCCTAGATACGCAGTATTTT
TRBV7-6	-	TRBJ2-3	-	CASSSAALASVFGDTQYF	TGTGCCAGCAGCTCAGCGGCCTTGGCTAGCGTTTTTGGTGATACGCAGTATTTT
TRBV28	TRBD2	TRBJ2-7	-	CASKEGGLAYEQYF	TGTGCCAGCAAAGAGGGGGGACTAGCGTACGAGCAGTACTTC
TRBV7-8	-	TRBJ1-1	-	CASRTSMNTEAFF	TGTGCCAGCAGAACATCAATGAACACTGAAGCTTTCTTT
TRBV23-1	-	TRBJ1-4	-	CASSHLAGLTEKLFF	TGCGCCAGCAGCCACCTGGCGGGGTTGACTGAAAAACTGTTTTTT
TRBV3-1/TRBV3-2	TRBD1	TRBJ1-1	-	CASSQVGTGNEAFF	TGTGCCAGCAGCCAAGTGGGGACAGGGAATGAAGCTTTCTTT
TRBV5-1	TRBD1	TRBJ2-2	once	CASSWGTGDTGELFF	TGCGCCAGCAGCTGGGGGACAGGGGACACCGGGGAGCTGTTTTTT
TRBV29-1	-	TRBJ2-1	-	CSVVTYNEQFF	TGCAGCGTTGTTACCTACAATGAGCAGTTCTTC
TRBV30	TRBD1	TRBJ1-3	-	CAWRSRGQFPYSGNTIYF	TGTGCCTGGAGAAGCAGGGGGCAATTTCCATACTCGGGAAACACCATATATTTT
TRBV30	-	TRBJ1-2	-	CAWSGGDYGYTF	TGTGCCTGGAGTGGCGGGGACTATGGCTACACCTTC
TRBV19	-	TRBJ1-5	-	CASSILNQPQHF	TGTGCCAGTAGTATACTAAATCAGCCCCAGCATTTT
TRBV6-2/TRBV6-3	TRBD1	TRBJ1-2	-	CASSYHGQGRGYTF	TGTGCCAGCAGTTACCATGGACAGGGACGTGGCTACACCTTC
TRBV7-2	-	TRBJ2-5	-	CASSLGGAGDLETQYF	TGTGCCAGCAGCTTGGGGGGGGCCGGGGACTTGGAGACCCAGTACTTC
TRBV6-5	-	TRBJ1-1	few	CASRLGGANTEAFF	TGTGCCAGCAGACTGGGGGGAGCGAACACTGAAGCTTTCTTT
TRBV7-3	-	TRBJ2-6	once	CASSLGAGSGANVLTF	TGTGCCAGCAGCTTAGGAGCGGGCTCTGGGGCCAACGTCCTGACTTTC
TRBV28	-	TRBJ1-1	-	CASSSPTGLNTEAFF	TGTGCCAGCAGTTCGCCGACAGGCTTGAACACTGAAGCTTTCTTT
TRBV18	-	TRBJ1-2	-	CASSPTGWGGYTF	TGTGCCAGCTCACCGACAGGATGGGGTGGCTACACCTTC